Below are 2 T cell receptor beta chains sequenced from a single sample in a study of blood T cell repertoires in COVID-19. The data were produced by immunoSEQ multiplex PCR, yet TCRdb's version contains in-frame clones alone and is incomplete. The sample includes a few hundred thousand clones, more than 75% of them seen just once. Material: PBMCs or T cells enriched from blood (not recorded which). The receptors here all came from a woman between 50 and 59 years old who had recovered from COVID-19.

A remark on this clone: This specimen includes other DNA sequences encoding the same CDR3. The CDR3 bases are TGTGCCAGCTCACCCCAGGGGAACTATGGCTACACCTTC. Its translation is CASSPQGNYGYTF. The rearrangement uses TRBV18 and TRBJ1-2; tentative D call: TRBD1 (6 bases). CDR1 and CDR2 (germline): KGHSH, LQKENI. The CDR3 covers 13 residues. V lost 3 bases and J 2 bases, leaving 7 bases between the germline ends.

The chain combines TRBV12-3 or TRBV12-4 with TRBJ1-2; unclear D gene. This CDR3 contains 13 residues. The V gene lost 1 base and the J gene lost 1 base, with 4 bases spanning the gap. The CDR3 loop reads CASSLGSNYGYTF. The CDR3 DNA reads TGTGCCAGCAGTTTAGGGAGTAACTATGGCTACACCTTC.